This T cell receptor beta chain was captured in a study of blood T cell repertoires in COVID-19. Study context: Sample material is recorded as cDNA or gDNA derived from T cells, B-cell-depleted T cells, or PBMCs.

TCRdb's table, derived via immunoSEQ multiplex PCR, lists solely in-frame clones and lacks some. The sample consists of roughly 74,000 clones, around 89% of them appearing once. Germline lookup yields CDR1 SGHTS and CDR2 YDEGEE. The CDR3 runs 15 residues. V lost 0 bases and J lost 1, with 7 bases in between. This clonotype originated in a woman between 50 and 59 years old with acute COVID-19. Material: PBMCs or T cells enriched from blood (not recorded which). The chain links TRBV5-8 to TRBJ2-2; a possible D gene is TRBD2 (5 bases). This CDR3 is CASSLGLLNTGELFF. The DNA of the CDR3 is TGTGCCAGCAGCTTGGGACTATTGAACACCGGGGAGCTGTTTTTT.